The present T cell receptor beta chain was sequenced within a study of cytomegalovirus exposure and HLA in healthy donors. This CDR3 has 18 amino acids. Details on this clone: This sample also contains other DNA sequences that code for the same CDR3.

Researchers ran the PCR with 60 Vbeta and 13 Jbeta primers. Profiling relied on immunoSEQ multiplex PCR, and the TCRdb table lists in-frame clones only, not all of them. The data hold approximately 140,000 clones, with approximately 70% observed a single time. This chain connects TRBV21-1 to TRBJ2-7; the D segment call TRBD2 is taken from the table without a DNA check. TRBV21-1 constitutes a pseudogene. The source material was PBMCs. The TCR sequence derives from a human donor in good health. This CDR3 reads CASSKLGLAGEDTYEQYF. The DNA of the CDR3 is TGTGCCAGCAGCAAATTGGGACTAGCGGGGGAGGACACCTACGAGCAGTACTTC.